The clone carrying this T cell receptor (beta chain) was recorded only once. Antigen specificity is unknown. Some clones are missing from TCRdb's copy, which holds only in-frame ones; the method was immunoSEQ multiplex PCR. The repertoire holds around 30,000 clones, under 75% seen once, with around 33% in the top ten. This sample stems from a study of early stage breast cancer tumors. As for the study in general: Among roughly twelve ER+/PR+/HER2- tumors, eight were ductal, four lobular. Whole-study findings and limits: Chain pairing and CD4, CD8 or FOXP3 expression were not captured. Most shared enriched TCRB sequences were commonly generated ones. Comparing each tissue with blood distinguished tumor from normal in about 90% of the 16 patients.

The receptor comes from a person aged 45 to 60 with breast cancer. The sequencing sample was made of blood.

The CDR3 coding sequence is TGCGCCAGCAGCCCAGGGACAGGAAACACCGGGGAGCTGTTTTTT. Protein: CASSPGTGNTGELFF. V usage is TRBV4-1 and J usage is TRBJ2-2; 8 nucleotides match TRBD1. V was clipped by 4 bases and J by 2 bases; unmatched bases: 3. CDR3 length: 15 residues. The germline gives CDR1 MGHRA, CDR2 YSYEKL.